A selection of T cell receptor beta chains follows, all from one sample in a study of blood T cell repertoires in COVID-19. The protocol was immunoSEQ multiplex PCR, while the TCRdb copy is restricted to in-frame clones and leaves out a portion. Of about 190,000 clones detected, about 82% appear once; the ten largest clones hold 5.6%. The sequencing input was PBMCs or T cells enriched from blood (not recorded which). The receptors originated from a man between 40 and 49 years old with acute COVID-19. CDR3s include the opening cysteine and the closing phenylalanine or tryptophan. D genes are given only for firm matches. Some rows mark clone size as missing; the rest say once, few, many or name a class of expanded clone.

>TRBJ2-3|TRBV7-3|14|TRBD2|-
TGTGCCAGCAGCTTGGGTAGCGGGACCCCGACGCAGTATTTT
CASSLGSGTPTQYF
>TRBJ1-1|TRBV28|12|TRBD1|-
TGTGCCAGTAAGACAGGGGCCAGGGAAGCTTTCTTT
CASKTGAREAFF
>TRBJ2-7|TRBV19|14|-|-
TGTGCCAGTAGTATAGTAACAGCCTCCTACGAGCAGTACTTC
CASSIVTASYEQYF
>TRBJ1-3|TRBV19|16|-|-
TGTGCCAGTAGTAGGCGACAGCCTCCCTCTGGAAACACCATATATTTT
CASSRRQPPSGNTIYF
>TRBJ2-1|TRBV10-3|12|-|-
TGTGCCATCAGTGAGTCCTCCAATGAGCAGTTCTTC
CAISESSNEQFF
>TRBJ1-1|TRBV7-8|14|-|many
TGTGCCAGCAGCGCTAATGGGGCCTACACTGAAGCTTTCTTT
CASSANGAYTEAFF
>TRBJ1-5|TRBV19|18|TRBD1|-
TGTGCCAGTACCGCAACTCCCGACAGGGCCTATAGCAATCAGCCCCAGCATTTT
CASTATPDRAYSNQPQHF
>TRBJ1-4|TRBV3-1/TRBV3-2|14|-|-
TGTGCCAGCAGCCTCGGGTCTGTACGGGAAAAACTGTTTTTT
CASSLGSVREKLFF
>TRBJ1-2|TRBV6-1|14|-|many
TGTGCCAGCAGTGAAGGGGGGGCTAACTATGGCTACACCTTC
CASSEGGANYGYTF
>TRBJ1-1|TRBV6-4|14|-|-
TGTGCCAGCAGGCAGACAAACATGAACACTGAAGCTTTCTTT
CASRQTNMNTEAFF
>TRBJ2-7|TRBV7-8|13|TRBD1|-
TGTGCCAGCAGCCAGACAGGGTGGGGGGAGCAGTACTTC
CASSQTGWGEQYF
>TRBJ1-5|TRBV6-5|15|TRBD1|-
TGTGCCAGCAGGGGGACAGGTGGGGGCAATCAGCCCCAGCATTTT
CASRGTGGGNQPQHF
>TRBJ1-5|TRBV9|16|-|-
TGTGCCAGCAGCGTAGGGTCCGGACAGAACAATCAGCCCCAGCATTTT
CASSVGSGQNNQPQHF
>TRBJ1-4|TRBV15|15|-|-
TGTGCCACCAGCAGAGATTCACAGTTAAATGAAAAACTGTTTTTT
CATSRDSQLNEKLFF
>TRBJ2-1|TRBV10-3|12|TRBD2|-
TGTGCCATCAGTGTTCGGGGGGATGAGCAGTTCTTC
CAISVRGDEQFF
>TRBJ2-7|TRBV9|15|-|many
TGTGCCAGCAGCGTTGGCGGTTCCATGAATTACGAGCAGTACTTC
CASSVGGSMNYEQYF
>TRBJ2-7|TRBV18|14|-|-
TGTGCCAGCTCACCACCCAGTACCTCCTACGAGCAGTACTTC
CASSPPSTSYEQYF
>TRBJ2-5|TRBV10-2|13|-|-
TGCGCCAGCAGTGGCCAGCCAGGGGAGACCCAGTACTTC
CASSGQPGETQYF
>TRBJ1-3|TRBV27|16|-|-
TGTGCCAGCAGTTCCTACTCGACAGTCTCTGGAAACACCATATATTTT
CASSSYSTVSGNTIYF
>TRBJ1-6|TRBV4-2|13|-|once
TGTGCCAGCAGCCAAGACCGGAATTCACCCCTCCACTTT
CASSQDRNSPLHF
>TRBJ2-3|TRBV28|14|TRBD2|-
TGTGCCAGCAGTCTAGCGGGAGGGCCGGGTACGCAGTATTTT
CASSLAGGPGTQYF
>TRBJ1-5|TRBV6-5|14|TRBD1|-
TGTGCCAGCAGGGGGACAGGGGAGAGCCAGCCCCAGCATTTT
CASRGTGESQPQHF
>TRBJ2-7|TRBV7-2|14|-|-
TGTGCCAGTCAGTTTTTAGAGGGCTTCTACGAGCAGTACTTC
CASQFLEGFYEQYF
>TRBJ1-4|TRBV6-2/TRBV6-3|12|-|once
TGTGCCAGCAGTTACGACAGTGAAAAACTGTTTTTT
CASSYDSEKLFF
>TRBJ2-1|TRBV2|15|-|-
TGTGCCAGCAGTGACGTAGTGACGGGAAACAATGAGCAGTTCTTC
CASSDVVTGNNEQFF
>TRBJ2-1|TRBV7-2|15|-|-
TGTGCCAGCAGCGCGACTAGATCTTCCTACAATGAGCAGTTCTTC
CASSATRSSYNEQFF
>TRBJ1-1|TRBV7-6|13|-|-
TGTGCCAGCAGTACTCGATTGAACACTGAAGCTTTCTTT
CASSTRLNTEAFF
>TRBJ2-3|TRBV11-2|17|TRBD2|-
TGTGCCAGCAGCCCCCCCGCCGGGACTAGCGGGACAGATACGCAGTATTTT
CASSPPAGTSGTDTQYF
>TRBJ1-4|TRBV18|17|-|-
TGTGCCAGCTCACCCCTCAGCCCTAAAGGCGGTAGTGAAAAACTGTTTTTT
CASSPLSPKGGSEKLFF
>TRBJ1-3|TRBV7-2|13|TRBD1|few
TGTGCCAGCAGCACGGGACAGGGAAACACCATATATTTT
CASSTGQGNTIYF
>TRBJ1-5|TRBV19|14|-|-
TGTGCCAGTAGTGCGACTAATATAAATCAGCCCCAGCATTTT
CASSATNINQPQHF
>TRBJ1-2|TRBV5-6|13|TRBD1|-
TGTGCCAGCAGCTTTACAGGGGGCTGGGGCTACACCTTC
CASSFTGGWGYTF
>TRBJ1-1|TRBV19|15|TRBD1|once
TGTGCCAGTAGTATCGTGCAGGGGGCCGCATTTGAAGCTTTCTTT
CASSIVQGAAFEAFF
>TRBJ2-5|TRBV7-9|13|TRBD1|-
TGTGCCAGCAGCGGACAGGGTCGAGAGACCCAGTACTTC
CASSGQGRETQYF
>TRBJ2-6|TRBV28|15|-|-
TGTGCCAGCAGTCAGGGGATCTCTGGGGCCAACGTCCTGACTTTC
CASSQGISGANVLTF
>TRBJ2-7|TRBV5-6|15|-|-
TGTGCCAGCAGCTTGGGTCAGGGGAACACCTACGAGCAGTACTTC
CASSLGQGNTYEQYF
>TRBJ1-2|TRBV6-1|17|-|-
TGTGCCAGCAGTGAAGGTGGGCTCACTTTTTGGCCCCGTGGCTACACCTTC
CASSEGGLTFWPRGYTF
>TRBJ1-1|TRBV19|14|-|few
TGTGCCAGTAGTGTTCCCCGGGTGAACACTGAAGCTTTCTTT
CASSVPRVNTEAFF
>TRBJ1-1|TRBV9|18|-|-
TGTGCCAGCAGCCCAGCACGAAAAGGGGCGCCCTTAGACACTGAAGCTTTCTTT
CASSPARKGAPLDTEAFF
>TRBJ2-7|TRBV18|17|TRBD2|-
TGTGCCAGCTCACCACCCGTGGGGGGAGGGCGCTCCTACGAGCAGTACTTC
CASSPPVGGGRSYEQYF
>TRBJ2-1|TRBV28|12|-|few
TGTGCCAGCAGCCTAACCTATAATGAGCAGTTCTTC
CASSLTYNEQFF
>TRBJ2-2|TRBV19|17|TRBD2|-
TGTGCCAGTAGTATACTCTCAGGGCGGGAGGGCACCGGGGAGCTGTTTTTT
CASSILSGREGTGELFF
>TRBJ1-5|TRBV4-1|14|-|-
TGCGCCAGCAGCCCCGGACAGAGCAATCAGCCCCAGCATTTT
CASSPGQSNQPQHF
>TRBJ2-6|TRBV7-3|15|-|once
TGTGCCAGCAGCAGGGACTCATCTGGGGCCAACGTCCTGACTTTC
CASSRDSSGANVLTF
>TRBJ1-6|TRBV28|15|TRBD1|-
TGTGCCAGCAGTCCACCAAGGGGGCTTAATTCACCCCTCCACTTT
CASSPPRGLNSPLHF
>TRBJ2-1|TRBV7-6|15|TRBD2|few
TGTGCCAGCAGCCCCGCCGGGACTAGCGGGGGGCAGCAGTTCTTC
CASSPAGTSGGQQFF
>TRBJ2-7|TRBV19|15|TRBD2|-
TGTGCCAGTAGCCCTGTGACTAGCGGATCCTACGAGCAGTACTTC
CASSPVTSGSYEQYF
>TRBJ1-1|TRBV25-1|13|TRBD1|few
TGTGCCAGCAGGGAGGACAGGGCCACTGAAGCTTTCTTT
CASREDRATEAFF
>TRBJ2-2|TRBV6-4|16|TRBD2|-
TGTGCCAGCAGCCCTCTCGCGGGAGGGGGGACCGGGGAGCTGTTTTTT
CASSPLAGGGTGELFF
>TRBJ1-6|TRBV7-9|17|-|-
TGTGCCAGCAGCTTAGGGGACGGGACACCGGGGGGTTCACCCCTCCACTTT
CASSLGDGTPGGSPLHF
>TRBJ1-1|TRBV7-9|13|TRBD1|-
TGTGCCACCCCGGGACAGGGGAACACTGAAGCTTTCTTT
CATPGQGNTEAFF
>TRBJ2-3|TRBV10-3|14|-|once
TGTGCCATCAGTGAGTCGGCTGGCACAGATACGCAGTATTTT
CAISESAGTDTQYF
>TRBJ1-3|TRBV19|15|TRBD1|-
TGTGCCAGCACTGAGACAGGGGATGTTGGAAACACCATATATTTT
CASTETGDVGNTIYF
>TRBJ1-1|TRBV28|18|-|-
TGTGCCAGCAGTCCGCATATGATGACGGGGGGAAGTAACACTGAAGCTTTCTTT
CASSPHMMTGGSNTEAFF
>TRBJ2-3|TRBV5-6|13|TRBD2|-
TGTGCCAGCAGCCCGGGACTAGCCGCGACGCAGTATTTT
CASSPGLAATQYF
>TRBJ1-2|TRBV12-3/TRBV12-4|12|-|-
TGTGCCAGCAGTCTCTCGAGAGGTGGCTACACCTTC
CASSLSRGGYTF
>TRBJ1-5|TRBV7-2|15|TRBD1|few
TGTGCCAGCAGCTTAGGACAGGGGAGGAATCAGCCCCAGCATTTT
CASSLGQGRNQPQHF
>TRBJ2-1|TRBV18|19|TRBD1|-
TGTGCCAGCTCACGGGACAGGGGGCGTAGCGGGAAGTCCTACAATGAGCAGTTCTTC
CASSRDRGRSGKSYNEQFF
>TRBJ2-1|TRBV6-1|16|-|-
TGTGCCAGCAGTGAATTTCAACAACCACCTTACAATGAGCAGTTCTTC
CASSEFQQPPYNEQFF